These T cell receptor beta chains were read from a single sample in a study of shared clonotypes between healthy human individuals. Here immunoSEQ multiplex PCR was the method, and the copy in TCRdb shows in-frame clones only, minus some. The profile shows around 480,000 clones, approximately 79% of them singletons. Sequences were obtained from PBMCs. Receptor source: a woman aged 40 to 55 in good health. Some clones in this sample may be carry-over from other donors' samples. CDR3s include the opening cysteine and the closing phenylalanine or tryptophan. The order of the fields is clone size, J gene, D gene, V gene, CDR3 DNA, CDR3 protein. A D gene is named only where the DNA matches it firmly. Size is stated for part of the rows, as once, few or many counts, or as a class when the clone is expanded.

clone size: once
J gene: TRBJ1-3
D gene: -
V gene: TRBV10-1
CDR3 DNA: TGCGCCAGCAGTGAGGGGTTGCCTGGAAACACCATATATTTT
CDR3 protein: CASSEGLPGNTIYF

clone size: -
J gene: TRBJ1-2
D gene: -
V gene: TRBV6-5
CDR3 DNA: TGTGCCAGCAGTTACCCCGACAGACCCTATGGCTACACCTTC
CDR3 protein: CASSYPDRPYGYTF

clone size: -
J gene: TRBJ1-1
D gene: TRBD1
V gene: TRBV10-3
CDR3 DNA: TGTGCCATCAGTGAAGACAGGGGAAGTACTGAAGCTTTCTTT
CDR3 protein: CAISEDRGSTEAFF

clone size: -
J gene: TRBJ2-2
D gene: -
V gene: TRBV19
CDR3 DNA: TGTGCCAGTACCAGGGACTCGGAGAACACCGGGGAGCTGTTTTTT
CDR3 protein: CASTRDSENTGELFF

clone size: -
J gene: TRBJ2-1
D gene: TRBD2
V gene: TRBV7-2
CDR3 DNA: TGTGCCAGCAGGGAGGGACTAGCGGGAGGCGATGAGCAGTTCTTC
CDR3 protein: CASREGLAGGDEQFF

clone size: -
J gene: TRBJ1-2
D gene: -
V gene: TRBV7-9
CDR3 DNA: TGTGCCAGCAGCTTATCGAGAGATAACTATGGCTACACCTTC
CDR3 protein: CASSLSRDNYGYTF

clone size: medium-sized
J gene: TRBJ1-2
D gene: -
V gene: TRBV20-1
CDR3 DNA: TGCAGTGCTGAAGGGGAGCGACGCTACACCTTC
CDR3 protein: CSAEGERRYTF

clone size: -
J gene: TRBJ1-1
D gene: -
V gene: TRBV7-8
CDR3 DNA: TGTGCCAGCAGCTTCCGGGACACCTGGAACACTGAAGCTTTCTTT
CDR3 protein: CASSFRDTWNTEAFF

clone size: -
J gene: TRBJ1-4
D gene: -
V gene: TRBV27
CDR3 DNA: TGTGCCAGCAGTTTATCCCCCCCGTACGAAAAACTGTTTTTT
CDR3 protein: CASSLSPPYEKLFF

clone size: -
J gene: TRBJ2-1
D gene: TRBD2
V gene: TRBV6-6
CDR3 DNA: TGTGCCAGCTGGGGGGAGGGTTTCAATGAGCAGTTCTTC
CDR3 protein: CASWGEGFNEQFF

clone size: -
J gene: TRBJ2-6
D gene: -
V gene: TRBV9
CDR3 DNA: TGTGCCAGCAGCGTAGGTCTCAGGGGGGTAGAGGCCAACGTCCTGACTTTC
CDR3 protein: CASSVGLRGVEANVLTF

clone size: -
J gene: TRBJ1-1
D gene: -
V gene: TRBV7-9
CDR3 DNA: TGTGCCAGCAGCTTAGGATCAGGGCCCACTGAAGCTTTCTTT
CDR3 protein: CASSLGSGPTEAFF

clone size: -
J gene: TRBJ1-1
D gene: -
V gene: TRBV6-6
CDR3 DNA: TGTGCCAGCAGCGGGGCAGTGGCTGAAGCTTTCTTT
CDR3 protein: CASSGAVAEAFF

clone size: once
J gene: TRBJ1-3
D gene: -
V gene: TRBV5-1
CDR3 DNA: TGCGCCAGCAGCTTGTACAGCTCTGGAAACACCATATATTTT
CDR3 protein: CASSLYSSGNTIYF

clone size: few
J gene: TRBJ2-3
D gene: -
V gene: TRBV5-1
CDR3 DNA: TGCGCCAGCAGCTCCGACAGACCCACAGATACGCAGTATTTT
CDR3 protein: CASSSDRPTDTQYF

clone size: -
J gene: TRBJ2-4
D gene: TRBD2
V gene: TRBV5-4
CDR3 DNA: TGTGCCAGCAGCTTGGCTAGCGGGAGTACCAAAAACATTCAGTACTTC
CDR3 protein: CASSLASGSTKNIQYF

clone size: once
J gene: TRBJ1-2
D gene: -
V gene: TRBV7-9
CDR3 DNA: TGTGCCAGCAGCCGAACGACAGGCAACTATGGCTACACCTTC
CDR3 protein: CASSRTTGNYGYTF

clone size: -
J gene: TRBJ1-2
D gene: -
V gene: TRBV9
CDR3 DNA: TGTGCCAGCAGCGTAGTAGGGCAGATGTCTGGCTACACCTTC
CDR3 protein: CASSVVGQMSGYTF

clone size: -
J gene: TRBJ2-5
D gene: -
V gene: TRBV18
CDR3 DNA: TGTGCCAGCTCACGACGCGTGGAGGGAGAGACCCAGTACTTC
CDR3 protein: CASSRRVEGETQYF

clone size: few
J gene: TRBJ1-5
D gene: -
V gene: TRBV28
CDR3 DNA: TGTGCCAGCAGCCCCGGGGGACGTGATAGCAATCAGCCCCAGCATTTT
CDR3 protein: CASSPGGRDSNQPQHF

clone size: -
J gene: TRBJ2-1
D gene: -
V gene: TRBV12-5
CDR3 DNA: TGTGCTAGTGGTTGGGACCTTGGGTATGAGCAGTTCTTC
CDR3 protein: CASGWDLGYEQFF

clone size: -
J gene: TRBJ2-7
D gene: -
V gene: TRBV25-1
CDR3 DNA: TGTGCCAGCAGTGAGCCGGGACAACCCCACGAGCAGTACTTC
CDR3 protein: CASSEPGQPHEQYF

clone size: few
J gene: TRBJ2-3
D gene: -
V gene: TRBV5-1
CDR3 DNA: TGCGCCAGCGGCGTCACAGGGCTCAGCACAGATACGCAGTATTTT
CDR3 protein: CASGVTGLSTDTQYF

clone size: -
J gene: TRBJ1-5
D gene: -
V gene: TRBV28
CDR3 DNA: TGTGCCAGCAGTTGGGGAGGGGGTAGTCAGCCCCAGCATTTT
CDR3 protein: CASSWGGGSQPQHF

clone size: -
J gene: TRBJ2-1
D gene: TRBD2
V gene: TRBV28
CDR3 DNA: TGTGCCAGCAGTTTCGGGGGGGCCACCTACAATGAGCAGTTCTTC
CDR3 protein: CASSFGGATYNEQFF

clone size: -
J gene: TRBJ2-7
D gene: TRBD2
V gene: TRBV18
CDR3 DNA: TGTGCCAGCTCACCAAGGACTAGCGCGAACTACGAGCAGTACTTC
CDR3 protein: CASSPRTSANYEQYF

clone size: -
J gene: TRBJ2-3
D gene: -
V gene: TRBV6-1
CDR3 DNA: TGTGCCAGCAGACGGGACTCCATGGCCACAGATACGCAGTATTTT
CDR3 protein: CASRRDSMATDTQYF

clone size: once
J gene: TRBJ1-5
D gene: -
V gene: TRBV28
CDR3 DNA: TGTGCCAGCAGTTCTAACAATCAGCCCCAGCATTTT
CDR3 protein: CASSSNNQPQHF

clone size: once
J gene: TRBJ1-2
D gene: -
V gene: TRBV6-1
CDR3 DNA: TGTGCCAGCAGTGATGGCGGATTCTATGGCTACACCTTC
CDR3 protein: CASSDGGFYGYTF

clone size: -
J gene: TRBJ2-3
D gene: -
V gene: TRBV5-6
CDR3 DNA: TGTGCCAGCAGCTTGGCAACCGGCACAGATACGCAGTATTTT
CDR3 protein: CASSLATGTDTQYF

clone size: -
J gene: TRBJ2-7
D gene: TRBD1
V gene: TRBV29-1
CDR3 DNA: TGCAGCGTTGTCATGACAGGGCTTTACGAGCAGTACTTC
CDR3 protein: CSVVMTGLYEQYF

clone size: -
J gene: TRBJ2-1
D gene: -
V gene: TRBV2
CDR3 DNA: TGTGCCAGCAGTGATGTGTCCGGCGTAGCTAATGAGCAGTTCTTC
CDR3 protein: CASSDVSGVANEQFF

clone size: -
J gene: TRBJ2-7
D gene: TRBD1
V gene: TRBV25-1
CDR3 DNA: TGTGCCAGCAGACGGACAGGGCCCTACGAGCAGTACTTC
CDR3 protein: CASRRTGPYEQYF

clone size: -
J gene: TRBJ2-1
D gene: -
V gene: TRBV11-3
CDR3 DNA: TGTGCCAGCAGCTTAGTTAGCGGATCCTACAATGAGCAGTTCTTC
CDR3 protein: CASSLVSGSYNEQFF

clone size: few
J gene: TRBJ1-4
D gene: TRBD1
V gene: TRBV30
CDR3 DNA: TGTGCCTCCACAGACAGGGTAATAGGAGAAAAACTGTTTTTT
CDR3 protein: CASTDRVIGEKLFF

clone size: -
J gene: TRBJ2-1
D gene: -
V gene: TRBV18
CDR3 DNA: TGTGCCAGCTCACCAAGGCTTCCGGTCGTATTCTCCTACAATGAGCAGTTCTTC
CDR3 protein: CASSPRLPVVFSYNEQFF

clone size: -
J gene: TRBJ1-3
D gene: -
V gene: TRBV5-4
CDR3 DNA: TGTGCCAGCAGCCTCGACGGCGTTACCATATATTTT
CDR3 protein: CASSLDGVTIYF

clone size: -
J gene: TRBJ1-2
D gene: -
V gene: TRBV7-3
CDR3 DNA: TGTGCCAGCAGCTTAAGGGGGCGTGGGGTCTATGGCTACACCTTC
CDR3 protein: CASSLRGRGVYGYTF

clone size: -
J gene: TRBJ2-2
D gene: TRBD1
V gene: TRBV27
CDR3 DNA: TGTGCCAGCAGTTCCCGGACAGGGAGCACCGGGGAGCTGTTTTTT
CDR3 protein: CASSSRTGSTGELFF

clone size: -
J gene: TRBJ2-7
D gene: TRBD2
V gene: TRBV14
CDR3 DNA: TGTGCCAGCAGCCAAGAAGGGCGGGGGACCTACGAGCAGTACTTC
CDR3 protein: CASSQEGRGTYEQYF

clone size: -
J gene: TRBJ2-1
D gene: TRBD2
V gene: TRBV9
CDR3 DNA: TGTGCCAGCAGCGTCAGCGGGAGCCCCTACAATGAGCAGTTCTTC
CDR3 protein: CASSVSGSPYNEQFF

clone size: -
J gene: TRBJ2-1
D gene: TRBD2
V gene: TRBV5-4
CDR3 DNA: TGTGCCAGCAGCTTGAAGGCTGGACTAGCGGGCGGTAATGAGCAGTTCTTC
CDR3 protein: CASSLKAGLAGGNEQFF

clone size: -
J gene: TRBJ2-5
D gene: -
V gene: TRBV7-3
CDR3 DNA: TGTGCCAGCGAGCCCACTCAAGAGACCCAGTACTTC
CDR3 protein: CASEPTQETQYF

clone size: -
J gene: TRBJ1-2
D gene: -
V gene: TRBV6-1
CDR3 DNA: TGTGCCAGCAGTGAAGCGGGGGGGCTCGGTGGCTACACCTTC
CDR3 protein: CASSEAGGLGGYTF

clone size: -
J gene: TRBJ2-7
D gene: TRBD1
V gene: TRBV27
CDR3 DNA: TGTGCCAGCAGTCCCCGGACAGGGAGCTACGAGCAGTACTTC
CDR3 protein: CASSPRTGSYEQYF